The following is a T cell receptor beta chain sequence with its context. CDR1 and CDR2 from the germline V gene are MNHEY and SVGAGI. Trimming removed 5 bases from V and 2 bases from J, with 16 bases in between. The CDR3 totals 15 residues. These data are taken from a study of shared clonotypes between healthy human individuals. Cells designated naive CD8 were CD45RO-negative and were positively selected for CCR7, with terminally differentiated effector memory CD45RA+ cells excluded. Those who donated, Caucasian adults without exception, all lived in Nashville, Tennessee. TCRdb keeps only in-frame clones here, not all; method: immunoSEQ multiplex PCR. The sample contains roughly 2,000,000 clones, 85% to 95% of which appear only once.

Specimen: naive CD8+ T cells from PBMCs. This TCR was sampled from a man between 18 and 35 years old in good health. Some clones in this sample may be carry-over from other donors' samples. This rearrangement joins TRBV6-5 to TRBJ2-7; D possibly corresponds to TRBD1 (5 bases). The chain's CDR3 is CASSGMQGTPYEQYF. The CDR3 DNA follows: TGTGCCAGCAGTGGGATGCAGGGTACCCCCTACGAGCAGTACTTC.